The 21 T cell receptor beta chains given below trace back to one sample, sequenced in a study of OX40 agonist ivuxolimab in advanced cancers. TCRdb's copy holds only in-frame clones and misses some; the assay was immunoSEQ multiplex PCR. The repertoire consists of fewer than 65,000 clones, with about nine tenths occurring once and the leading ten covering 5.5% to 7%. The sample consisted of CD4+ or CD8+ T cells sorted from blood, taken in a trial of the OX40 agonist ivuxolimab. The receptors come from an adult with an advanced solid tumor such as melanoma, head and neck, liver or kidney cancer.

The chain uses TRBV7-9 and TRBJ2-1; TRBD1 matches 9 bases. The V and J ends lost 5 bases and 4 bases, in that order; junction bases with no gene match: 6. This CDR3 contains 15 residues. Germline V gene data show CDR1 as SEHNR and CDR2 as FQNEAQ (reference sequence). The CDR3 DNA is TGTGCCAGCAGCGGCCGGGACAGGGTGTACAATGAGCAGTTCTTC. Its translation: CASSGRDRVYNEQFF.

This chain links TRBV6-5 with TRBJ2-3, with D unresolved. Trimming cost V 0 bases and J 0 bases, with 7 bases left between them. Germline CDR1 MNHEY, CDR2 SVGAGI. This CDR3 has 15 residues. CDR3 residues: CASSYSETSTDTQYF. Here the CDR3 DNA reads TGTGCCAGCAGTTACTCGGAGACTAGCACAGATACGCAGTATTTT.

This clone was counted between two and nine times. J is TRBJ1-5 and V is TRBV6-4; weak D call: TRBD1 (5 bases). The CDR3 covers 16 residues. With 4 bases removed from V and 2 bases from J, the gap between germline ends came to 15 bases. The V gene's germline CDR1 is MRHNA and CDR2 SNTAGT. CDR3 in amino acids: CASSVAQGLGNQPQHF. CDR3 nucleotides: TGTGCCAGCAGTGTAGCCCAGGGCCTCGGCAATCAGCCCCAGCATTTT.

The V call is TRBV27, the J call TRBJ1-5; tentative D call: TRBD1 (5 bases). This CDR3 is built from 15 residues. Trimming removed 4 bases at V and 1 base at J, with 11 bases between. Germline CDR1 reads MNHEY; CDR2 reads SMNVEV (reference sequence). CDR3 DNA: TGTGCCAGCAGTTACCAGGGCAGGAGCAATCAGCCCCAGCATTTT. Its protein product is CASSYQGRSNQPQHF.

CDR3 in amino acids: CASSVTGANVLTF. For the CDR3, the DNA is TGTGCCAGCAGTGTCACTGGGGCCAACGTCCTGACTTTC. The V gene is TRBV28, the J gene TRBJ2-6; unclear D gene. Trimming shortened V by 5 bases and J by 2 bases, and 4 bases separated the two germline ends. Germline V gene lookup returns CDR1 MDHEN and CDR2 SYDVKM. The CDR3 contains 13 residues.

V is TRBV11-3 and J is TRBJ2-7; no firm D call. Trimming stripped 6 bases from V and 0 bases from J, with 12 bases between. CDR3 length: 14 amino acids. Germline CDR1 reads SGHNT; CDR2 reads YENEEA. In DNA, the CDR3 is TGTGCCAGCAGTCCAGACCGGAGCTCCTACGAGCAGTACTTC. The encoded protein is CASSPDRSSYEQYF. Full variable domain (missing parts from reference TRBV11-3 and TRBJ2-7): EAGVVQSPRYKIIEKKQPVAFWCNPISGHNTLYWYLQNLGQGPELLIRYENEEAVDDSQLPKDRFSAERLKGVDSTLKIQPAELGDSAVYLCASSPDRSSYEQYFGPGTRLTVT.

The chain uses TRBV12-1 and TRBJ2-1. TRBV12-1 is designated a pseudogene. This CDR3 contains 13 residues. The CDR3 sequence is CASSLVYGDEQFF. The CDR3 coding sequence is TGTGCCAGCAGCTTGGTTTATGGGGATGAGCAGTTCTTC.

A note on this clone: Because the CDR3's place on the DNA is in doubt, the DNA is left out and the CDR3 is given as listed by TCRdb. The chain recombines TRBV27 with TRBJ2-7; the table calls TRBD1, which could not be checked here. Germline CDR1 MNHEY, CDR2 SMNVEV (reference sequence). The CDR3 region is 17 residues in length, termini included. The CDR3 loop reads CASSFLAGGSGSYEQYF.

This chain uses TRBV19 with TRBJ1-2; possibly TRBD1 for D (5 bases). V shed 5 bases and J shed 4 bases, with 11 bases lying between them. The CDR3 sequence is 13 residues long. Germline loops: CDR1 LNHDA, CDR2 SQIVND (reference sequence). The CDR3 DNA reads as TGTGCCAGTAGTGAGGGGTTCGGCTATGGCTACACCTTC. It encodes CASSEGFGYGYTF.

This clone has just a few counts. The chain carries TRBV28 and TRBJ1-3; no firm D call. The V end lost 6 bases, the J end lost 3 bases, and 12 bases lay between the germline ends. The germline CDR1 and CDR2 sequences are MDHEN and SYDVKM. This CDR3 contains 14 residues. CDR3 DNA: TGTGCCAGCAGCCTTGTGTTATATGGAAACACCATATATTTT. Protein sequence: CASSLVLYGNTIYF. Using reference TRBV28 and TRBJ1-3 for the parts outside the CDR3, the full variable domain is DVKVTQSSRYLVKRTGEKVFLECVQDMDHENMFWYRQDPGLGLRLIYFSYDVKMKEKGDIPEGYSVSREKKERFSLILESASTNQTSMYLCASSLVLYGNTIYFGEGSWLTVV.

The CDR3, as DNA: TGTGCCAGTGGACACAGGGGGGACACTGAAGCTTTCTTT. It codes for CASGHRGDTEAFF. The V and J genes are TRBV19 and TRBJ1-1; 8 positions match TRBD1. There are 13 residues in the CDR3. The V gene's germline CDR1 is LNHDA and CDR2 SQIVND (reference sequence). Losses at the gene ends were 8 bases for V and 3 bases for J; bases not matched to a gene: 5.

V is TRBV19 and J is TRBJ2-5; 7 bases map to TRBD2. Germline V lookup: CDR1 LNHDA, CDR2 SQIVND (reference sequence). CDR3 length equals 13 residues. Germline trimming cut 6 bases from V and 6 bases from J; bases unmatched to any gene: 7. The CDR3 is CASSEAGVKTQYF. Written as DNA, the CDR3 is TGTGCCAGTAGCGAGGCGGGAGTGAAGACCCAGTACTTC.

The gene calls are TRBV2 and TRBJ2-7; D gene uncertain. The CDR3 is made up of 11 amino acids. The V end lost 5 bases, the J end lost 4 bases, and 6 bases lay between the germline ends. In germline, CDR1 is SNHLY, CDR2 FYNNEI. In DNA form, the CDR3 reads TGTGCCAGCAGTTTGAAGTACGAGCAGTACTTC. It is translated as CASSLKYEQYF.

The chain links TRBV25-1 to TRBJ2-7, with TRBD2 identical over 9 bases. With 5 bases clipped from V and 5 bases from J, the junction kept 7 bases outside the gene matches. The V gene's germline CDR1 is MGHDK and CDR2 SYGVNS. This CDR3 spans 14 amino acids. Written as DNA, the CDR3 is TGTGCCAGCAGTATCCTAGCGGGAAGCGACGAGCAGTACTTC. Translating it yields CASSILAGSDEQYF.

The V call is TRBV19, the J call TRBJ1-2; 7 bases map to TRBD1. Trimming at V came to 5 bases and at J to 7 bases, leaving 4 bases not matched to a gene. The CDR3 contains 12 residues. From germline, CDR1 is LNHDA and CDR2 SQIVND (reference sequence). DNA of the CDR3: TGTGCCAGTAGTCCAGACAGGGTTGGCTACACCTTC. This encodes CASSPDRVGYTF.

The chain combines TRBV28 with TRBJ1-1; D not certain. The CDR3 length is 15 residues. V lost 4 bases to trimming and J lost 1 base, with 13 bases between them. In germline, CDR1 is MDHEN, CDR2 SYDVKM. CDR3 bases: TGTGCCAGCAGTTACCCCGGACCGACGAACACTGAAGCTTTCTTT. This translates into CASSYPGPTNTEAFF.

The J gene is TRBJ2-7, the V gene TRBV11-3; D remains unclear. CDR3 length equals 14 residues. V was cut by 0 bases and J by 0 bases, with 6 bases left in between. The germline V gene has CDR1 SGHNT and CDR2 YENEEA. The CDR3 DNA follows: TGTGCCAGCAGCTTAGAGCACGGCTCCTACGAGCAGTACTTC. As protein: CASSLEHGSYEQYF. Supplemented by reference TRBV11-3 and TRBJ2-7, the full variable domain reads EAGVVQSPRYKIIEKKQPVAFWCNPISGHNTLYWYLQNLGQGPELLIRYENEEAVDDSQLPKDRFSAERLKGVDSTLKIQPAELGDSAVYLCASSLEHGSYEQYFGPGTRLTVT.

CDR3 loop: CASSVSGDRGYTF. The CDR3 DNA follows: TGTGCCAGCAGTGTCTCAGGGGATCGTGGCTACACCTTC. V usage is TRBV2 and J usage is TRBJ1-2; D might be TRBD1 (6 bases). The germline V gene encodes CDR1 SNHLY and CDR2 FYNNEI. V lost 4 bases and J 7 bases, leaving 13 bases between the germline ends. This CDR3 comprises 13 residues.

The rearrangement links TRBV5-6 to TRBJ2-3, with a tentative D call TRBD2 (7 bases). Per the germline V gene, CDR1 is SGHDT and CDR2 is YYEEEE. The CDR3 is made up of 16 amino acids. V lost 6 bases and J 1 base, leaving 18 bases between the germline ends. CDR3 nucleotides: TGTGCCAGCACCGAGGGGGGGACTACCGGCACAGATACGCAGTATTTT. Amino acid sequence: CASTEGGTTGTDTQYF.

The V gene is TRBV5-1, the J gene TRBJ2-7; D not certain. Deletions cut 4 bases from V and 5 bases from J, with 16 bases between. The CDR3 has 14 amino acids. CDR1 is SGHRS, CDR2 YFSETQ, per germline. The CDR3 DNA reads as TGCGCCAGCAGCCGATCAGGAGTTCGGAACGAGCAGTACTTC. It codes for CASSRSGVRNEQYF.

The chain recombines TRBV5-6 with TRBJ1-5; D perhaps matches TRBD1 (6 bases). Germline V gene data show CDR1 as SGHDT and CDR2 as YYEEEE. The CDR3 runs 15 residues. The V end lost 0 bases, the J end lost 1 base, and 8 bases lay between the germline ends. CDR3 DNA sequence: TGTGCCAGCAGCTTGGGCGGGGGCAGCAATCAGCCCCAGCATTTT. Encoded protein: CASSLGGGSNQPQHF. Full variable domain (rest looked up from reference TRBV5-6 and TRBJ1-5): DAGVTQSPTHLIKTRGQQVTLRCSPKSGHDTVSWYQQALGQGPQFIFQYYEEEERQRGNFPDRFSGHQFPNYSSELNVNALLLGDSALYLCASSLGGGSNQPQHFGDGTRLSIL.